The T cell receptor beta chain under discussion was sequenced for a study of blood T cells in healthy people across ages. Study observations and caveats: Changes seen in expanded clonotypes were possibly confounded by donor CMV status left unknown. Roughly linearly, TCR beta diversity per million T cells fell as age increased.

To note about this clonotype: The antigen is unknown.

Researchers report isolating at least 6.5 million PBMCs per sample. A second about 7 to 12 cycle PCR used barcoded and J-beta primers. TCRdb re-called the 5' RACE reads through MiXCR, storing one row per CDR3 protein. Counted here are some 760,000 distinct CDR3 sequences, 25% occurring once; the ten biggest clones make up approximately 4%. With 0 bases removed from V and 0 bases from J, the gap between germline ends came to 14 bases. Germline loops: CDR1 LGHNA, CDR2 YNFKEQ. The CDR3 has 17 amino acids. This same sample was also taken into another study, of T cells of mothers and their children.

Sequencing was carried out using blood. The clonotype comes from a boy younger than 18 in good health. V is TRBV4-2 and J is TRBJ1-1, with D maybe TRBD1 (5 bases). This chain's CDR3 is CASSQDRTGQMNTEAFF. CDR3 coding DNA: TGTGCCAGCAGCCAAGATAGAACAGGCCAAATGAACACTGAAGCTTTCTTT.